This T cell receptor (beta chain) was profiled in a study of regulatory T cells in long-lasting Graves disease. Study conclusions and caveats: Newly diagnosed Graves' patients had higher TCR diversity than persistent ones.

Arm-PCR with iRepertoire HTBI primers amplified the CDR3 regions for these TCR beta libraries. Via MiXCR, TCRdb re-called the multiplex PCR reads, giving one row per CDR3 protein. The sample holds a few hundred thousand distinct CDR3 sequences, about 14% seen once. About this clonotype itself: Its antigen is as yet unknown.

J was trimmed by 4 bases and V by 7 bases; bases with no gene match: 11. The CDR3 has 16 residues. The V gene's germline CDR1 is SGHTA and CDR2 FQGNSA. The sample's time point: newly diagnosed GD, antithyroid drugs for less than 3 months. Making the TCR library involved RNA that had been extracted from PBMCs. Staff took about 9 milliliters of peripheral blood and put it into EDTA tubes. This same sample was also taken into another study, of T cells in Graves' hyperthyroidism and ophthalmopathy. In that study: The TCR CDR3 was amplified in a first-round RT-PCR using the HTBI primer set.

This sample comprised peripheral blood mononuclear cells (PBMCs), obtained at new diagnosis, from a patient treated with antithyroid drugs. The receptor's source is a man aged 25 to 40 with Graves disease. This chain uses TRBV7-2 with TRBJ2-2, with 8 positions matching TRBD1. The CDR3 nucleotides are TGTGCCAGCATCTTCTTTACGGGACAGGCCACCGGGGAGCTGTTTTTT. Its translation: CASIFFTGQATGELFF.